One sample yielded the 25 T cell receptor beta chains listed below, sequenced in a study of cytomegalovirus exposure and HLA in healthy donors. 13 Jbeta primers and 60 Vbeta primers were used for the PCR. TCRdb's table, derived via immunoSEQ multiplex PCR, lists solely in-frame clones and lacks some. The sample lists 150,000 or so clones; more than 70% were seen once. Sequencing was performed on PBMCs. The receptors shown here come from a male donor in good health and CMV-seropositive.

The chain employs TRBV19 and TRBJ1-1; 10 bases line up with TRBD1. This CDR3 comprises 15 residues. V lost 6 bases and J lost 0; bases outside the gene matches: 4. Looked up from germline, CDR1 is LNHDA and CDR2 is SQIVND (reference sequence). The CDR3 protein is CASRDRGSMNTEAFF. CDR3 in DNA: TGTGCCAGTAGGGACAGGGGGAGCATGAACACTGAAGCTTTCTTT.

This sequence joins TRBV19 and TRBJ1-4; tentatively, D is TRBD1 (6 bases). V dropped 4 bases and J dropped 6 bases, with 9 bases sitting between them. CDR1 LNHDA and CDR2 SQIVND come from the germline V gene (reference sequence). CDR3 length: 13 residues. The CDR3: CASSTRQDEKLFF. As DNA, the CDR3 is TGTGCCAGTAGTACCCGACAGGATGAAAAACTGTTTTTT.

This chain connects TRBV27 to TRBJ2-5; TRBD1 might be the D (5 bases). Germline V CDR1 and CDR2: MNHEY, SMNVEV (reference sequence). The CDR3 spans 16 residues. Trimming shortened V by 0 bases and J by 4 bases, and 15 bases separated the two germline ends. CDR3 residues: CASSLSTGWVGETQYF. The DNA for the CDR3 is TGTGCCAGCAGTTTATCTACAGGATGGGTAGGAGAGACCCAGTACTTC.

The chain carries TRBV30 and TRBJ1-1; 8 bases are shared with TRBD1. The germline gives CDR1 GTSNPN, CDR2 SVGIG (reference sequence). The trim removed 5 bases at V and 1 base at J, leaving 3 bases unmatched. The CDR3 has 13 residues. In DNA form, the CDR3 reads TGTGCCTGGGCGACAGGGGCGAACACTGAAGCTTTCTTT. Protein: CAWATGANTEAFF.

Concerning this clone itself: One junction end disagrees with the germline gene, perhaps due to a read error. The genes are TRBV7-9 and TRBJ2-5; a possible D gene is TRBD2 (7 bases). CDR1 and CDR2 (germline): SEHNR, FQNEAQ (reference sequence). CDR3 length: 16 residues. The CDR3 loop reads CSSSFALGGGDETQYF. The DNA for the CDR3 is TGTTCCAGCAGCTTTGCCCTAGGGGGAGGGGACGAGACCCAGTACTTC.

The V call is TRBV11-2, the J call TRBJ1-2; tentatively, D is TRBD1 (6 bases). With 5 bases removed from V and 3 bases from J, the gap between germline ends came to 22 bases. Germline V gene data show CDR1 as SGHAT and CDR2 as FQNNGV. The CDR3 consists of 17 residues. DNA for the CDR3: TGTGCCAGCAGCACTATTACAGGGAAGTCGCGGTACTATGGCTACACCTTC. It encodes CASSTITGKSRYYGYTF.

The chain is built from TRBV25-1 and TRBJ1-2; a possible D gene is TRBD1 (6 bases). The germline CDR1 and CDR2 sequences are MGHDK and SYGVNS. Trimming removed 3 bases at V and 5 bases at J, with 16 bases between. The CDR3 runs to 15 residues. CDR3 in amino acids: CASSDNGGGRYGYTF. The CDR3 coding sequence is TGTGCCAGCAGTGATAATGGGGGCGGGAGGTATGGCTACACCTTC.

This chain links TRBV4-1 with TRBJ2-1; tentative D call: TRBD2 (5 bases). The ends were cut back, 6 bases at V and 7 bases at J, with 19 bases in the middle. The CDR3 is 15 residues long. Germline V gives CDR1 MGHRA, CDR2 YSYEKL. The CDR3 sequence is CASSFGWAGGNEQFF. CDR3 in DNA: TGCGCCAGCAGTTTTGGTTGGGCGGGTGGGAATGAGCAGTTCTTC.

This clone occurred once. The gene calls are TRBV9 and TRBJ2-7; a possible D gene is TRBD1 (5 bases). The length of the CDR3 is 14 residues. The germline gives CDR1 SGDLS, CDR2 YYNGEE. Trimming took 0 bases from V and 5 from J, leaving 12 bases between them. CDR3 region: CASSVGSREHEQYF. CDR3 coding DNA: TGTGCCAGCAGCGTAGGGTCCAGGGAACACGAGCAGTACTTC.

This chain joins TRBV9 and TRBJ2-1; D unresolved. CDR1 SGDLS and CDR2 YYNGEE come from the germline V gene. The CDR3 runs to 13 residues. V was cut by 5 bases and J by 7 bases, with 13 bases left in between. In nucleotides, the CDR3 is TGTGCCAGCAGTCGGTCCGCCGCAAATGAGCAGTTCTTC. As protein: CASSRSAANEQFF.

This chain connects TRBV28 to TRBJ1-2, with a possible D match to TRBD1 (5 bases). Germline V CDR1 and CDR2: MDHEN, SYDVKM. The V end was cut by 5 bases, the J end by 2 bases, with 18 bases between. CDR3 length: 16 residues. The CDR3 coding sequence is TGTGCCAGCAGTCCGACGGGCAGGACACAAAACTATGGCTACACCTTC. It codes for CASSPTGRTQNYGYTF.

The CDR3 region is CASSYQGGDQPQHF. CDR3 DNA: TGTGCCAGCAGCTACCAGGGAGGGGATCAGCCCCAGCATTTT. V is TRBV7-9 and J is TRBJ1-5; TRBD1 might be the D (5 bases). With 4 bases removed from V and 5 bases from J, the gap between germline ends came to 12 bases. The germline V gene has CDR1 SEHNR and CDR2 FQNEAQ (reference sequence). The CDR3 covers 14 residues. Filled out from reference TRBV7-9 and TRBJ1-5, the complete variable domain reads DTGVSQNPRHKITKRGQNVTFRCDPISEHNRLYWYRQTLGQGPEFLTYFQNEAQLEKSRLLSDRFSAERPKGSFSTLEIQRTEQGDSAMYLCASSYQGGDQPQHFGDGTRLSIL.

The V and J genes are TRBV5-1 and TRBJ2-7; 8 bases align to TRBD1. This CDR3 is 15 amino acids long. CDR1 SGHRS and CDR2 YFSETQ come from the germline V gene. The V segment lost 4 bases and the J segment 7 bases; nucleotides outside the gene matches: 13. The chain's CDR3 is CASSASGQGPWEQYF. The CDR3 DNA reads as TGCGCCAGCAGCGCGAGTGGACAGGGTCCCTGGGAGCAGTACTTC.

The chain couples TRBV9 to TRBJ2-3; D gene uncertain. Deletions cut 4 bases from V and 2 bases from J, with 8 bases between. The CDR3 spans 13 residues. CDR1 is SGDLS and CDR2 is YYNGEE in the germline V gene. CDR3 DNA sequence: TGTGCCAGCAGCAGCATTACCACAGATACGCAGTATTTT. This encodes CASSSITTDTQYF. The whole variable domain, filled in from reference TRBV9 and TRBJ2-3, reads DSGVTQTPKHLITATGQRVTLRCSPRSGDLSVYWYQQSLDQGLQFLIQYYNGEERAKGNILERFSAQQFPDLHSELNLSSLELGDSALYFCASSSITTDTQYFGPGTRLTVL.

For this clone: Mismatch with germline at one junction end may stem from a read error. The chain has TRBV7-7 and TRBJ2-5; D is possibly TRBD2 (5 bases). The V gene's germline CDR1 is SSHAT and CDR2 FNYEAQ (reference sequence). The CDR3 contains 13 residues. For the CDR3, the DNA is TGTGCTAGCAGCTTAGGGAGCCAAGAGACCCAGTACTTC. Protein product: CASSLGSQETQYF.

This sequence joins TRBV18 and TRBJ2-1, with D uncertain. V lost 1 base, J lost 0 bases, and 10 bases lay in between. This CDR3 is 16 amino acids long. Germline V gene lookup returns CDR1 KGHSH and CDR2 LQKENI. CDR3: CASSPLEFSSYNEQFF. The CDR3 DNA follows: TGTGCCAGCTCACCACTGGAGTTTAGCTCCTACAATGAGCAGTTCTTC.

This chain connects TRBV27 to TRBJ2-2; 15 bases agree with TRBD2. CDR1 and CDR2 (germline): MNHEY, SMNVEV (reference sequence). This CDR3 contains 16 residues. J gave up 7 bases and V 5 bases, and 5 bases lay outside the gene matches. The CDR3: CASSPGTSGRRGELFF. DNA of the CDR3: TGTGCCAGCAGTCCAGGGACTAGCGGGAGGCGCGGGGAGCTGTTTTTT.

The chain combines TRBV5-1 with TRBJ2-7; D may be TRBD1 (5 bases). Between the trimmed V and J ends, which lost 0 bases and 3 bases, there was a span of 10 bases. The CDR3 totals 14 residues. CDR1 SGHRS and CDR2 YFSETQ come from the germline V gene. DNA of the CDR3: TGCGCCAGCAGCTTGGAGGGGCCAAACTACGAGCAGTACTTC. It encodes CASSLEGPNYEQYF.

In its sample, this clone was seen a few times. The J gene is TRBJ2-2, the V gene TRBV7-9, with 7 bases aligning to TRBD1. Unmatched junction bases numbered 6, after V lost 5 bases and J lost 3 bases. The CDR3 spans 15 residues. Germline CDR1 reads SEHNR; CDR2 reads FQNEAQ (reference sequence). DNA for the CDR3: TGTGCCAGCAGCCTTAGACAGGGAGACACCGGGGAGCTGTTTTTT. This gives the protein CASSLRQGDTGELFF.

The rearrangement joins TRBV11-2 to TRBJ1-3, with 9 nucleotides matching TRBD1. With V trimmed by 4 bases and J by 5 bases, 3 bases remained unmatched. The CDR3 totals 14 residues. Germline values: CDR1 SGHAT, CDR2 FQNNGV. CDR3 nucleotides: TGTGCCAGCAGCTGGGACAGGGCCCGAAACACCATATATTTT. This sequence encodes CASSWDRARNTIYF.

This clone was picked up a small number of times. This chain's CDR3 is CASSLLSGSINEQFF. The CDR3 DNA is TGTGCCAGCAGCTTATTAAGCGGGAGCATTAATGAGCAGTTCTTC. This sequence joins TRBV11-2 and TRBJ2-1, with 8 bases lining up with TRBD2. The CDR3 covers 15 residues. V shed 2 bases and J 7 bases; nucleotides not matched to a gene: 7. From germline, CDR1 is SGHAT and CDR2 FQNNGV.

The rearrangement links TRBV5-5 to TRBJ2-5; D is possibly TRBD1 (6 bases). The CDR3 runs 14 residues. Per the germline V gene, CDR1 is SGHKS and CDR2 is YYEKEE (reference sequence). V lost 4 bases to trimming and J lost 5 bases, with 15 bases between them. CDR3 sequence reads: CASSPQGGEETQYF. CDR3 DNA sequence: TGTGCCAGCAGCCCACAGGGTGGAGAGGAGACCCAGTACTTC.

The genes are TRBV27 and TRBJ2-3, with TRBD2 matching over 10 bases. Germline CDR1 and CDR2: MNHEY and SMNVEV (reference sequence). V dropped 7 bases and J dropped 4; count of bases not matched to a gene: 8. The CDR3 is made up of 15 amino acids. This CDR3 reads CASKRAGGPADTQYF. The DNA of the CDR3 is TGTGCCAGCAAGCGAGCGGGAGGGCCTGCAGATACGCAGTATTTT.

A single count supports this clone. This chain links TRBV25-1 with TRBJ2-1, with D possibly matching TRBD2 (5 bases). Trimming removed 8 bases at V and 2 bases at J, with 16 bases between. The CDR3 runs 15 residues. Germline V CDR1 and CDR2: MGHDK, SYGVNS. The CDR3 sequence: CASGPGLLAYNEQFF. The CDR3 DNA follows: TGTGCCAGCGGGCCGGGTTTACTAGCCTACAATGAGCAGTTCTTC.

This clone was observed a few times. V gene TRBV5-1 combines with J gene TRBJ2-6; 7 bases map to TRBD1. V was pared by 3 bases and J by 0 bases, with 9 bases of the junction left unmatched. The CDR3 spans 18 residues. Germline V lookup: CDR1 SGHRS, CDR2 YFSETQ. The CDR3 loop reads CASSWTKQGNSGANVLTF. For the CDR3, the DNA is TGCGCCAGCAGCTGGACGAAACAGGGGAACTCTGGGGCCAACGTCCTGACTTTC.